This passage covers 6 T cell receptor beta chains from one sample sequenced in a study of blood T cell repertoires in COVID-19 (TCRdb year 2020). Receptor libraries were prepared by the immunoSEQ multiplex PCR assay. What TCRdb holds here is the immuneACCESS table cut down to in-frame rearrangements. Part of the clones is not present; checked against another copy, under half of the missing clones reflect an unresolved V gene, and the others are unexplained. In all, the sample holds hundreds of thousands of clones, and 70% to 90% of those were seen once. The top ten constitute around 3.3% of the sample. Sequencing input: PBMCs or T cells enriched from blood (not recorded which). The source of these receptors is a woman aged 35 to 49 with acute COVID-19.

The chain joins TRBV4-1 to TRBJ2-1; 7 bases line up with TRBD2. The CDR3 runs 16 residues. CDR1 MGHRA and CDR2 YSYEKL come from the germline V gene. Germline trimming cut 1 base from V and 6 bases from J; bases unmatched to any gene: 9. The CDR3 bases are TGCGCCAGCAGCCAAGTCGGAGGACTAGATTTCAATGAGCAGTTCTTC. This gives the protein CASSQVGGLDFNEQFF.

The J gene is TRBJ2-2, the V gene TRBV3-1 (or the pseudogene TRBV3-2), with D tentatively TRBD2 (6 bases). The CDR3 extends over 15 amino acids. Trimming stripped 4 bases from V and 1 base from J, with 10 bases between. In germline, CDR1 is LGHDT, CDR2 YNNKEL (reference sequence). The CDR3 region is CASSPVGGNTGELFF. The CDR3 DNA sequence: TGTGCCAGCAGCCCCGTGGGGGGGAACACCGGGGAGCTGTTTTTT.

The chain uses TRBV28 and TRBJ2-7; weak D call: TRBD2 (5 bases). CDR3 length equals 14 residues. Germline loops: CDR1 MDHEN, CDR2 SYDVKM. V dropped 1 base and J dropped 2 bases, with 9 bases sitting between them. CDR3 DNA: TGTGCCAGCAGTTTATATCGGGGAACCTACGAGCAGTACTTC. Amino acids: CASSLYRGTYEQYF.

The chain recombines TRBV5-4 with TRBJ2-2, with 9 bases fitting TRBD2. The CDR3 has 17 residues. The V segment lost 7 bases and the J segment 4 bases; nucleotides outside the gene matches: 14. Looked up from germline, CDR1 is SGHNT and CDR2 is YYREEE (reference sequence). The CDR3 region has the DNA TGTGCCAGCCTACCGGGAACTAGCGGGTCGGGCACCGGGGAGCTGTTTTTT. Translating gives CASLPGTSGSGTGELFF.

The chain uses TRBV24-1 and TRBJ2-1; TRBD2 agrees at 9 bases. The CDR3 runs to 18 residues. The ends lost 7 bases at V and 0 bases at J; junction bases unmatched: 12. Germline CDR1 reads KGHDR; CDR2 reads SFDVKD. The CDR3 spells CATRIELAGPSSYNEQFF. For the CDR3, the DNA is TGTGCCACCAGGATAGAGCTAGCGGGACCGAGCTCCTACAATGAGCAGTTCTTC.

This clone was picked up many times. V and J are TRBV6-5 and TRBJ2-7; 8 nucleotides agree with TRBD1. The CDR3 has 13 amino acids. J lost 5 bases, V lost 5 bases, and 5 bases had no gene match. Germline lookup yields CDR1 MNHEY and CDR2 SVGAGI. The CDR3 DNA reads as TGTGCCAGCAGTCCCGGGACAGGTCACGAGCAGTACTTC. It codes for CASSPGTGHEQYF.